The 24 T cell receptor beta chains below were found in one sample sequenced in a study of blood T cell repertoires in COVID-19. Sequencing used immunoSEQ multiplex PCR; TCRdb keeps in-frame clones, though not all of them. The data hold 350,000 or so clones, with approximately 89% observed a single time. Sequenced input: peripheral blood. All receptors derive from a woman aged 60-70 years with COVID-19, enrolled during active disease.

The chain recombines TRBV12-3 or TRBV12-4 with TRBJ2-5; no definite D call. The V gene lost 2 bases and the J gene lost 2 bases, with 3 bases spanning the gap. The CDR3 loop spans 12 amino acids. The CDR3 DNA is TGTGCCAGCAGTTTAACTCAAGAGACCCAGTACTTC. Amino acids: CASSLTQETQYF.

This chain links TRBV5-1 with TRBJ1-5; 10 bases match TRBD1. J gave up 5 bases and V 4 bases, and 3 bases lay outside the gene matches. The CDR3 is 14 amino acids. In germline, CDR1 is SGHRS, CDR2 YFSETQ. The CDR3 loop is CASSPGTGDQPQHF. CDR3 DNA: TGCGCCAGCAGCCCCGGGACAGGGGATCAGCCCCAGCATTTT.

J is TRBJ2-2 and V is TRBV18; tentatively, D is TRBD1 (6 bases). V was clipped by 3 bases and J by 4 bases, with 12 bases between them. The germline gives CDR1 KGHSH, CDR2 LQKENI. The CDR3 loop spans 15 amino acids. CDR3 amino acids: CASSPRTAITGELFF. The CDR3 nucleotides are TGTGCCAGCTCACCGAGGACAGCCATCACCGGGGAGCTGTTTTTT.

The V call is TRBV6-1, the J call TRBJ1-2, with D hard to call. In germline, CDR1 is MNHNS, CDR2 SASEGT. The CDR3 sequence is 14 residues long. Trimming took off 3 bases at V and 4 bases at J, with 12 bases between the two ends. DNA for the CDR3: TGTGCCAGCAGTGAGAGGGAACGGGCCTATGGCTACACCTTC. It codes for CASSERERAYGYTF.

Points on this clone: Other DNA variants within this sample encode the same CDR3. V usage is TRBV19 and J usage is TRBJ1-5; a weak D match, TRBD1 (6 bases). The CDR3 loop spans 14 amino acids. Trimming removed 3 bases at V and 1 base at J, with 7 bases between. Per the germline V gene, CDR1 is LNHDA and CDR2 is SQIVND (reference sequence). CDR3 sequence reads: CASSMDSSNQPQHF. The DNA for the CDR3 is TGTGCCAGTAGTATGGACAGCAGCAATCAGCCCCAGCATTTT.

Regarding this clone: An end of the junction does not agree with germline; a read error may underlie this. The CDR3 coding sequence is TGCGCCAGCAGCCAGGACAGTTTCTATGCCTACACCTTC. Translation: CASSQDSFYAYTF. The chain carries TRBV5-1 and TRBJ1-2; D possibly corresponds to TRBD1 (6 bases). CDR3 length equals 13 residues. Germline CDR1 and CDR2: SGHRS and YFSETQ.

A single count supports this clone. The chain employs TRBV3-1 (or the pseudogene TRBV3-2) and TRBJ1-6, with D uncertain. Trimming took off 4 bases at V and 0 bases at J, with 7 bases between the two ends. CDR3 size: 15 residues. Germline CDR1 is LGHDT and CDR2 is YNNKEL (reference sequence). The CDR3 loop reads CASSPRSSYNSPLHF. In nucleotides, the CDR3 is TGTGCCAGCAGCCCACGGAGCTCCTATAATTCACCCCTCCACTTT.

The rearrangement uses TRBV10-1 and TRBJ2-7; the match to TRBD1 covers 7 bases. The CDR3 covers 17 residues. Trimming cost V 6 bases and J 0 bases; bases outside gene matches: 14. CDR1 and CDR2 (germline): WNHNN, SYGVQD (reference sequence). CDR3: CASRETKDRPSSYEQYF. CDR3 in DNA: TGCGCCAGCAGAGAAACCAAGGACAGGCCCAGCTCCTACGAGCAGTACTTC.

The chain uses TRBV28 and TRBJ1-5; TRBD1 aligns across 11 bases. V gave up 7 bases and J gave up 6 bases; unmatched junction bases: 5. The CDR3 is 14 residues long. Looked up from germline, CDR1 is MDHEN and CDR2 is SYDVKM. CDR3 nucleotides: TGTGCCAGCAATCCGGGACAGGGGGGTCAGCCCCAGCATTTT. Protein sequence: CASNPGQGGQPQHF.

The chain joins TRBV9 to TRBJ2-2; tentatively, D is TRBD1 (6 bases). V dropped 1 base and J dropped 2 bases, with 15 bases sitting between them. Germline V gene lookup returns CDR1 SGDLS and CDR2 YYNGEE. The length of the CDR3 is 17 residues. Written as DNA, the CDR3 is TGTGCCAGCAGCGTAAACCCCAGGGGCAGAAACACCGGGGAGCTGTTTTTT. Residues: CASSVNPRGRNTGELFF.

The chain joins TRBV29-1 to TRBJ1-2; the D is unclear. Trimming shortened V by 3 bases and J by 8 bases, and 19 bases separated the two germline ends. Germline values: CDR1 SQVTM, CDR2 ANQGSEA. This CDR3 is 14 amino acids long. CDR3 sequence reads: CSVDLNPAGGGYTF. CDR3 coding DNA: TGCAGCGTTGATTTAAACCCCGCAGGTGGCGGCTACACCTTC.

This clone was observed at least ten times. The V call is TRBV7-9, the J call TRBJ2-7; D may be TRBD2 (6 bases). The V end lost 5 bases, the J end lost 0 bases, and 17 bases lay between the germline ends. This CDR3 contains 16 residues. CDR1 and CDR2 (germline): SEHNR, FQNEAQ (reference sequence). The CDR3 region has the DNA TGTGCCAGCAGCCATCTCGGTGCGGGGAGCTCCTACGAGCAGTACTTC. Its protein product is CASSHLGAGSSYEQYF.

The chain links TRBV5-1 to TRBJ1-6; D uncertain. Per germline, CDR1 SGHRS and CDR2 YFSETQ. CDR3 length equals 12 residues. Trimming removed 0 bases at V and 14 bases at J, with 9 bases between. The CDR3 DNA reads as TGCGCCAGCAGCTTGGAGGGAGGGTCCCTCCACTTT. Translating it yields CASSLEGGSLHF.

CDR3 nucleotides: TGTGCCAGCAGCCAGCTAGCGGGGGTCTACAATGAGCAGTTCTTC. Translation gives CASSQLAGVYNEQFF. This rearrangement joins TRBV7-2 to TRBJ2-1, with 10 positions matching TRBD2. Germline CDR1 is SGHTA and CDR2 is FQGNSA. With V trimmed by 5 bases and J by 3 bases, 4 bases remained unmatched. This CDR3 spans 15 amino acids.

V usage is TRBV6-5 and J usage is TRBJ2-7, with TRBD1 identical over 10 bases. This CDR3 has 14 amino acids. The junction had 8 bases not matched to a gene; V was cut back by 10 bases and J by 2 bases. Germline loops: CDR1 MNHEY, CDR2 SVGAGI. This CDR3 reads CATGQGVDPYEQYF. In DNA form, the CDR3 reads TGTGCCACTGGACAGGGGGTTGATCCCTACGAGCAGTACTTC.

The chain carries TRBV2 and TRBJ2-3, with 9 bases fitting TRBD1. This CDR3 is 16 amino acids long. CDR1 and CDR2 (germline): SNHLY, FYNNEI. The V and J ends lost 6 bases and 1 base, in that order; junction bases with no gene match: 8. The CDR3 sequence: CASSPAGTGRTDTQYF. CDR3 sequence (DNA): TGTGCCAGCAGCCCCGCTGGGACAGGGCGCACAGATACGCAGTATTTT.

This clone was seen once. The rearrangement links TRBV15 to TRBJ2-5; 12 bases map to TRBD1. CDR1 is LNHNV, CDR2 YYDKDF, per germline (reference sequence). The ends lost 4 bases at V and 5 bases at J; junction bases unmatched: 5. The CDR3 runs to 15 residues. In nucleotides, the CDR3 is TGTGCCACCAGCACCCGGGACAGGGGGCGGGAGACCCAGTACTTC. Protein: CATSTRDRGRETQYF.

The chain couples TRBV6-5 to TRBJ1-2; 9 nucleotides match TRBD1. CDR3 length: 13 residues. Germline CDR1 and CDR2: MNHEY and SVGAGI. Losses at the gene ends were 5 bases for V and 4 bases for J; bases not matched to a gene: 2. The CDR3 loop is CASSRGQGYGYTF. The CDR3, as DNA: TGTGCCAGCAGTAGGGGACAGGGCTATGGCTACACCTTC.

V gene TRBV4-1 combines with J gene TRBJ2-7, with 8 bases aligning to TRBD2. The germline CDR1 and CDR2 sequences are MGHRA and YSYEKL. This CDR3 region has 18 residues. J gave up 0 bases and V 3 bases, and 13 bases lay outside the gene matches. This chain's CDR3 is CASSQREKGAGGSYEQYF. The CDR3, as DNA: TGCGCCAGCAGCCAGCGGGAAAAGGGTGCGGGGGGCTCCTACGAGCAGTACTTC.

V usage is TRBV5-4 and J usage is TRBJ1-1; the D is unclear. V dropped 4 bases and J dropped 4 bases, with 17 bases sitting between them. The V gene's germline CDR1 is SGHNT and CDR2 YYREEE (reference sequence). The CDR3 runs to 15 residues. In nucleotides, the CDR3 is TGTGCCAGCAGCCCGGAGGCCACGAGGAGCACTGAAGCTTTCTTT. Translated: CASSPEATRSTEAFF.

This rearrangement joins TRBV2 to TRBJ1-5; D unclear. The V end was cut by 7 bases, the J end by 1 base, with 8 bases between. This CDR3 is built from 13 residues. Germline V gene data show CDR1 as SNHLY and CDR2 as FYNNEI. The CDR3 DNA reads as TGTGCCAGCACAACAGAGAGCAATCAGCCCCAGCATTTT. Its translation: CASTTESNQPQHF.

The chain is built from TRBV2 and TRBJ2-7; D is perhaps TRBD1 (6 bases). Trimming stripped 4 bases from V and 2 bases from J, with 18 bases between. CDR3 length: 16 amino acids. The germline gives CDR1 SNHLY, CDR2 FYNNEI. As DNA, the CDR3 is TGTGCCAGCAGTGCTGACACCAGGGGACCCACCTACGAGCAGTACTTC. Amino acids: CASSADTRGPTYEQYF. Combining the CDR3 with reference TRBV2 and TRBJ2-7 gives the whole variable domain EPEVTQTPSHQVTQMGQEVILRCVPISNHLYFYWYRQILGQKVEFLVSFYNNEISEKSEIFDDQFSVERPDGSNFTLKIRSTKLEDSAMYFCASSADTRGPTYEQYFGPGTRLTVT.

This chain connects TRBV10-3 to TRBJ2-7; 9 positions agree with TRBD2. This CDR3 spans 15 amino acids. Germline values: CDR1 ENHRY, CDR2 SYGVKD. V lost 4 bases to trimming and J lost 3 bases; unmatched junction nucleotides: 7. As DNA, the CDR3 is TGTGCCATCAGTGGCGAGCGGGGGGCAGTCTACGAGCAGTACTTC. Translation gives CAISGERGAVYEQYF.

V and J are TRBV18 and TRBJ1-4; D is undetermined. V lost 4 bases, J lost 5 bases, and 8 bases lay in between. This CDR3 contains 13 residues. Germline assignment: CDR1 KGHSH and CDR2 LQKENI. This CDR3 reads CASSQSRNEKLFF. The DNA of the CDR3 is TGTGCCAGCTCACAATCGAGAAATGAAAAACTGTTTTTT.